The entry below describes one TCR beta chain. In this sample, this clone turned up a few times. Its antigen is unknown. One end of the junction is discordant with germline, which a read error may explain. These data are taken from a study of cytomegalovirus exposure and HLA in healthy donors (dated by TCRdb to the late 2010s). Looking at the study overall: According to an earlier analysis of 587 of the donors, about 179 million T cells yielded 90 million to 130 million unique TCR beta sequences and 276 Gb of sequence data. To predict cytomegalovirus infection status, the study brought together high-throughput TCR immunosequencing, statistical association of individual TCRs with disease status, and machine learning. The study profiled the T cell repertoires of 500 to 800 subjects by immunosequencing and related them to cytomegalovirus serostatus. The genetic ancestry cluster associated with self-reported Caucasian donors included around four fifths of the approximately 410 genotyped donors. Four or five DR-DQ haplotypes were handled as single units for association and clustering because linkage in the cohort was strong. To study patterns of TCR occurrence, a later analysis re-analyzed previously published TCR beta repertoires from around 670 donors and added high-resolution HLA genotyping. Typing coverage varied by locus: roughly 620-640 donors for A, B, C, DRB1 and DQB1; roughly 500 for DQA1; some 610 for DPA1; fewer than 480 for DPB1. Genome-wide SNP genotypes for about 55% of the roughly 670 donors were used in a later genetic analysis, which treated that subset as a discovery cohort. Besides the first cohort of 500 to 700 subjects, a separate validation cohort made up of around 120 different subjects was used. Class I and class II HLA loci were covered by the typing at four-digit resolution. An earlier analysis of 587 of the donors used high-throughput TCR beta sequencing to judge whether each TCR beta V gene segment behaved as functional or pseudogenic. Rather than drawing on any new phenotypic data, the later analysis identified candidate immune exposures from TCR beta sequences and the way those sequences occurred across donors. Every discovery cohort repertoire had been produced on one sequencing platform. Donor age, sex, ethnicity and CMV serostatus were compiled alongside the repertoire data. Approximately 300 gigabases of sequencing data and tens of millions of unique TCR sequences made up an early release that covered roughly 670 HLA-typed donors. Across 398 genotyped donors of the cohort, an average of roughly 250,000 unique TCR beta nucleotide sequences per donor were sequenced, and roughly 17% of those sequences were non-productive. The study aimed to test whether cataloging public T cell receptors could reveal signatures of past pathogen exposure. The research as a whole found: Sequencing depth was assumed to be roughly uniform across donors in the presence/absence analyses, though that assumption may not hold. Only TCR beta chains were sequenced in this cohort, and the absence of alpha or paired-chain data limited detectable features. According to a later genetic analysis, donors in an Asian-associated ancestry cluster had fewer N-insertions in productive TCRs than the approximately 610-donor mean. An association between a missense DCLRE1C variant and V-gene and J-gene trimming of TCR beta chains was found in a later genetic analysis and replicated in an independent cohort. Some IMGT-functional V segments, including TRBV6-2 and TRBV6-3, could not be told apart with the 87-base-pair reads, so those segments were excluded. A later analysis found that HLA-associated TCR beta chains were more clonally expanded and had lower generation probabilities than equally common non-associated chains. Broadly in line with IMGT annotations, most TCR beta V segments showed up in productive rearrangements about 90% or about 30% of the time in an earlier analysis of some 590 of the donors. While some public TCRs were present in many individuals, most TCR sequences turned up only very rarely across donors. Strong co-occurrence of HLA alleles, especially DR and DQ, made assigning TCR associations to individual alleles difficult. In a later analysis, some 17,000 TCR beta sequences were associated with specific HLA alleles at a false discovery rate of 0.05. Because HLA typing was missing for some donors at each locus, association tests included only the typed subset. Cytomegalovirus status was reported to be diagnosed by the classifier with high specificity and sensitivity in both the original and validation cohorts. According to a later analysis, most CMV-associated TCR beta chains appeared to be HLA-restricted, and the HLA associations seemed to be driven largely by CMV exposure. CMV serostatus was the only immune exposure information available for the cohort. A cluster of highly shared sequence variants was judged likely to represent a technical artifact of the sequencing pipeline. A further reported finding was that TCR beta sequences accurately predicted the HLA-A and HLA-B alleles for most subjects in the first cohort. According to the authors, the approach could potentially be generalized to other disease states and immunological phenotypes. In vitro tests confirmed that a few of the cytomegalovirus-associated TCR beta chains recognize cytomegalovirus antigens. Linkage disequilibrium might explain the correlated functional status among segregating V segments, but an unknown experimental factor could not be ruled out. Because counts were too low, about 18 rarely observed V segments, including chromosome 9 orphons, were excluded from the earlier analysis of several hundred of the donors. In a later analysis, TCR association rates were found to vary across HLA loci, with the most associated TCRs seen for DRB1 alleles and the fewest for HLA-C alleles. The study listed 150 to 200 TCR beta chains as associated with cytomegalovirus. Several of the top co-occurrence clusters appeared to be linked to parvovirus B19, influenza, CMV and Epstein-Barr virus, according to a later analysis.

Library preparation was by the immunoSEQ multiplex PCR assay. For the multiplex PCR, a mixture combining 60 forward primers for TCR Vbeta segments and 13 reverse primers for TCR Jbeta segments was used. The CDR3 region of rearranged TCR beta genes was amplified from genomic DNA by a multiplex PCR assay. The amplified TCR beta libraries were sequenced on the Illumina HiSeq System as 87-base-pair reads. Per the authors' processing: Across the 700 or so repertoires, a later analysis counted 75 million to 90 million unique TCR beta chains, roughly 11 million of which were shared by at least two donors. Raw reads were error-corrected and collapsed into unique sequences by a nearest-neighbor algorithm in which closely related sequences were merged to remove PCR and sequencing errors. Alignment of CDR3 sequences to IMGT reference sequences was used to assign V, D and J gene segments. For a sequence to be retained, a match of at least six nucleotides was required to both a V gene segment and a J gene segment. Rearrangements were classified as productive when the CDR3 lacked stop codons and remained in frame with V and J, and all other rearrangements were classified as non-productive. CDR3 was defined by IMGT convention, running from the second conserved V-encoded cysteine to the conserved J-encoded phenylalanine. In an earlier analysis of around 570 of the donors, sequences lacking an unambiguous match to a single V gene segment were excluded. In an earlier analysis of almost 600 of the donors, a V segment was called functional when productive rearrangements were above 56.7%, and segregating when the standard deviation between donors exceeded 5%. A statistical classification framework was built for diagnosing cytomegalovirus status from the catalog of TCR beta chain sequences. A later analysis assigned V and J genes by comparing TCR nucleotide sequences with IMGT/GENE-DB human TR gene sequences. The TCRdist pipeline was used in a later analysis to assign CDR3 sequences and most-parsimonious VDJ recombination scenarios. A later analysis defined each TCR beta chain by its CDR3 amino acid sequence plus V-gene family, and excluded reads lacking a unique V-gene family. A later analysis removed 450 to 600 highly shared, low-generation-probability nucleotide sequences to deal with suspected cross-contamination and a sequencing artifact. A later analysis calculated a clonal expansion index for each public chain from normalized within-repertoire ranks of inferred template counts. In a later analysis, generation probabilities were computed with a VDJ recombination model fitted to out-of-frame rearrangements, and the resulting probabilities were checked against IGoR. In a later analysis, hypergeometric tests were used to score TCR-TCR, TCR-HLA and TCR-CMV co-occurrence, with a repertoire-size bias correction applied to TCR pairs. False discovery rates were estimated in a later analysis by permuting HLA or CMV assignments 20 times. In a later analysis, co-occurring TCRs were grouped using DBSCAN, and TCRdist sequence similarity was added for clustering within HLA-allele-positive subsets. Repertoires with fewer than 30,000 or more than 120,000 public chains, plus five repertoires with anomalous nucleotide sharing, were excluded from co-occurrence clustering. Sourced from immuneACCESS, this table was stored by TCRdb with only in-frame sequences that have V and J called. A share of the clones is absent; for the studies checked, an unresolved V gene accounts for under half, and the remainder has no known explanation. V and J calls and clone size follow that table, whereas D and trimming were derived from the DNA. Recorded for this sample are approximately 110,000 clones; roughly 67% of them occurred a single time. The top ten clonotypes cover approximately 8.4% of the sample.

CDR1 SSHAT and CDR2 FNYEAQ were looked up in the germline V gene (reference sequence). Its CDR3 holds 13 amino acids, cysteine through phenylalanine. The entry retains the CDR3 DNA only, 39 bases that are in frame from base 1. The cohort comprised 670 or so healthy bone marrow donors. Cohort members were all nominally healthy when sampled, although unrecorded immune exposures were likely present. The donor was CMV seronegative and was included in the group of under 450 seronegative cohort members. Every donor gave a peripheral blood sample, and the peripheral blood mononuclear cells from that sample were used for TCR beta sequencing. Genomic DNA was extracted from the blood cell samples with the Qiagen DNeasy Blood Extraction Kit.

The rearrangement combines TRBV7-7 with TRBJ2-1, with 7 bases matching TRBD2. Sequencing was done on a sample of PBMCs. The receptor comes from a man aged 35 to 55 in good health and CMV-seronegative. The bases read TGTGCTAGCAGCTTAATTGAGCGGGAAGGTCAGTTCTTC. It specifies CASSLIEREGQFF.